This T cell receptor beta chain was identified in a study of control samples from healthy donors and cancer patients. Germline V CDR1 and CDR2: SGHVS, FQNEAQ. This CDR3 spans 17 amino acids. The V end lost 1 base, the J end lost 4 bases, and 14 bases lay between the germline ends. Profiling relied on immunoSEQ multiplex PCR, and the TCRdb table lists in-frame clones only, not all of them. Of just over 9,000 clones detected, roughly 91% appear once; the ten largest clones hold 15% to 20%. The sequenced material came from PBMCs. The clonotype originates from a man aged 60 to 75 with colorectal cancer. The V call is TRBV7-8, the J call TRBJ1-6, with a possible D match to TRBD1 (6 bases). The CDR3 DNA is TGTGCCAGCAGCTTAGAAACAGGGTGGGCTTATAATTCACCCCTCCACTTT. Its translation is CASSLETGWAYNSPLHF. Based on the CDR3 plus reference TRBV7-8 and TRBJ1-6, the full variable domain is GAGVSQSPRYKVAKRGQDVALRCDPISGHVSLFWYQQALGQGPEFLTYFQNEAQLDKSGLPSDRFFAERPEGSVSTLKIQRTQQEDSAVYLCASSLETGWAYNSPLHFGNGTRLTVT.